This T cell receptor (beta chain) was recorded in a study of blood T cell repertoires in COVID-19. Trimming cost V 0 bases and J 5 bases, with 20 bases left between them. Germline V lookup: CDR1 SGDLS, CDR2 YYNGEE. The CDR3 totals 17 residues. Libraries were prepared by immunoSEQ multiplex PCR; TCRdb keeps only in-frame clonotypes and omits some of them. The sample lists a few hundred thousand clones; roughly nine tenths were seen once. This chain joins TRBV9 and TRBJ2-5; maybe TRBD2 (7 bases). The source is a woman aged 45 to 65 in a cohort exposed to, infected with or recovered from COVID-19 (not recorded which). Sequencing used PBMCs or T cells enriched from blood (not recorded which). CDR3 in amino acids: CASSVGGGRGAGETQYF. The CDR3 nucleotides read TGTGCCAGCAGCGTAGGAGGAGGACGGGGGGCTGGGGAGACCCAGTACTTC.